The rows below give T cell receptor beta chains drawn from one sample of a study of T-cell memory formation after mild COVID-19. TCRdb re-derived calls from the 5' RACE reads in MiXCR, one entry per CDR3 protein. The data contain 390,000 or so distinct CDR3 sequences, about a sixth of them singletons. The specimen was PBMCs or a T cell subset sorted from them (not recorded which). All receptors come from a man between 18 and 29 years old who had mild COVID-19 (a few samples of this study predate the infection). Cell type and time point are not known. Each CDR3 is given with its conserved first and last residue. The D gene is left open where the match is weak. The listing skips clone size in some rows; elsewhere it reads once, few, many or a size class.

TRBJ2-3 | . | TRBV12-3/TRBV12-4 | few | CASRTITDTQYF | TGTGCCAGCAGGACCATAACAGATACGCAGTATTTT
TRBJ2-1 | TRBD1 | TRBV5-1 | many | CASSQGVLSYNEQFF | TGCGCCAGCAGCCAGGGGGTACTATCCTACAATGAGCAGTTCTTC
TRBJ1-5 | . | TRBV6-6 | few | CASSKGTPSNQPQHF | TGTGCCAGCAGTAAAGGGACACCTAGCAATCAGCCCCAGCATTTT
TRBJ2-3 | TRBD1 | TRBV29-1 | few | CSVKTGGRGDTQYF | TGCAGCGTAAAGACAGGGGGCAGAGGAGATACGCAGTATTTT
TRBJ1-3 | . | TRBV20-1 | few | CSAGQPSGNTIYF | TGCAGTGCTGGACAACCCTCTGGAAACACCATATATTTT
TRBJ2-4 | TRBD2 | TRBV20-1 | . | CSARDAGSGGINIQYF | TGCAGTGCTAGAGATGCAGGGAGCGGGGGTATAAACATTCAGTACTTC
TRBJ2-4 | . | TRBV12-3/TRBV12-4 | many | CATGPGLAKNIQYF | TGTGCCACCGGCCCAGGGTTAGCCAAAAACATTCAGTACTTC
TRBJ2-7 | . | TRBV12-3/TRBV12-4 | . | CASSFDELGKQYF | TGTGCCAGCAGTTTTGACGAGCTGGGCAAGCAGTACTTC
TRBJ1-2 | TRBD1 | TRBV7-9 | . | CASSPAGQPSRGYTF | TGTGCCAGCAGCCCGGCGGGACAGCCATCCAGGGGCTACACCTTC
TRBJ2-3 | TRBD1 | TRBV20-1 | . | CSAPTGGADTQYF | TGCAGTGCCCCGACAGGGGGCGCAGATACGCAGTATTTT
TRBJ1-1 | . | TRBV7-6 | . | CASRQGSYTEAFF | TGTGCCAGCAGGCAGGGGAGTTACACTGAAGCTTTCTTT
TRBJ2-4 | TRBD1 | TRBV6-2/TRBV6-3 | . | CASSYRTGEGSYVKNIQYF | TGTGCCAGCAGTTACCGGACAGGGGAGGGGAGCTACGTCAAAAACATTCAGTACTTC
TRBJ1-1 | TRBD1 | TRBV7-2 | . | CASSFDGQGEAFF | TGTGCCAGCAGCTTCGACGGACAGGGGGAGGCTTTCTTT
TRBJ2-1 | TRBD2 | TRBV6-5 | . | CASSYLLAGGPDEQFF | TGTGCCAGCAGTTACTTACTAGCGGGGGGGCCGGATGAGCAGTTCTTC
TRBJ2-1 | . | TRBV29-1 | . | CSVETYNEQFF | TGCAGCGTTGAGACTTACAATGAGCAGTTCTTC
TRBJ1-5 | . | TRBV5-1 | few | CASSLGPGVSQPQHF | TGCGCCAGCAGCTTGGGCCCAGGGGTGAGCCAGCCCCAGCATTTT
TRBJ2-3 | . | TRBV14 | few | CASGFGGYTQYF | TGTGCCAGCGGCTTCGGGGGCTATACGCAGTATTTT
TRBJ2-4 | TRBD1 | TRBV28 | few | CASSPQQGGGFIQYF | TGTGCCAGCAGTCCCCAACAGGGGGGAGGTTTCATCCAGTACTTC
TRBJ2-1 | . | TRBV7-7 | . | CASSLGGAHGEQFF | TGTGCTAGCAGCTTAGGGGGGGCGCACGGCGAGCAGTTCTTC
TRBJ2-5 | . | TRBV5-1 | many | CASSLELPRGETQYF | TGCGCCAGCAGCTTGGAGCTCCCCCGGGGGGAGACCCAGTACTTC
TRBJ2-3 | TRBD1 | TRBV20-1 | . | CSARPRGLDTQYF | TGCAGTGCTAGGCCCAGGGGGCTCGATACGCAGTATTTT
TRBJ2-3 | . | TRBV6-2/TRBV6-3 | . | CASHPGWGISTDTQYF | TGTGCCAGCCACCCGGGGTGGGGAATTAGCACAGATACGCAGTATTTT
TRBJ1-6 | . | TRBV7-2 | . | CASSFELFYNSPLHF | TGTGCCAGCAGCTTTGAGCTGTTTTATAATTCACCCCTCCACTTT
TRBJ2-3 | . | TRBV27 | few | CASSLHRGNTDTQYF | TGTGCCAGCAGTTTACATCGGGGGAACACAGATACGCAGTATTTT
TRBJ1-2 | . | TRBV4-3 | . | CASSQVVSSENYGYTF | TGCGCCAGCAGCCAAGTGGTCAGCAGCGAAAATTATGGCTACACCTTC
TRBJ2-7 | . | TRBV6-6 | . | CASSYPGNYEQYF | TGTGCCAGCAGTTATCCGGGGAACTACGAGCAGTACTTC
TRBJ2-1 | TRBD1 | TRBV11-2 | few | CASSLRDRAEQFF | TGTGCCAGCAGCTTACGGGACAGGGCTGAGCAGTTCTTC
TRBJ2-2 | . | TRBV19 | few | CASSNRATGELFF | TGTGCCAGTAGTAACAGGGCCACCGGGGAGCTGTTTTTT
TRBJ2-3 | TRBD1 | TRBV7-9 | . | CASTEGSGGSDTQYF | TGTGCCAGCACCGAGGGATCAGGGGGATCAGATACGCAGTATTTT
TRBJ2-3 | . | TRBV24-1 | few | CATSDLVTDTQYF | TGTGCCACCAGTGATTTGGTTACAGATACGCAGTATTTT
TRBJ2-4 | TRBD2 | TRBV6-2/TRBV6-3 | few | CASTQRGLAKNIQYF | TGTGCCAGCACCCAGCGGGGTCTAGCCAAAAACATTCAGTACTTC
TRBJ2-1 | TRBD2 | TRBV6-5 | few | CASSGLAGAYNEQFF | TGTGCCAGCAGTGGACTAGCGGGGGCCTACAATGAGCAGTTCTTC
TRBJ1-5 | . | TRBV18 | few | CASSPGNGQPQHF | TGTGCCAGCTCACCCGGCAATGGTCAGCCCCAGCATTTT
TRBJ1-1 | . | TRBV7-8 | few | CASSLTWDPNTEAFF | TGTGCCAGCAGCTTAACCTGGGACCCGAACACTGAAGCTTTCTTT
TRBJ2-5 | TRBD2 | TRBV5-1 | many | CASGGLAGTETQYF | TGCGCCAGCGGCGGACTAGCGGGTACCGAGACCCAGTACTTC
TRBJ1-3 | . | TRBV7-2 | few | CASSLWRNTIYF | TGTGCCAGCAGCTTATGGAGAAACACCATATATTTT
TRBJ2-1 | TRBD2 | TRBV18 | many | CASSPSLAGGKNEQFF | TGTGCCAGCTCACCATCCTTAGCGGGGGGTAAGAATGAGCAGTTCTTC
TRBJ2-4 | . | TRBV5-5 | many | CASSLTGVAKNIQYF | TGTGCCAGCAGCTTAACAGGAGTAGCCAAAAACATTCAGTACTTC
TRBJ1-1 | . | TRBV25-1 | . | CASSDLGTEAFF | TGTGCCAGCAGTGATCTGGGCACTGAAGCTTTCTTT
TRBJ2-3 | TRBD2 | TRBV6-6 | . | CASSPTSEPWGTQYF | TGTGCCAGCAGTCCCACTAGCGAACCATGGGGAACGCAGTATTTT
TRBJ1-5 | TRBD1 | TRBV11-2 | . | CASSSDPGQGGIQPQHF | TGTGCCAGCAGCTCCGATCCAGGACAGGGAGGGATCCAGCCCCAGCATTTT
TRBJ2-1 | . | TRBV24-1 | . | CATSVARNSEQFF | TGTGCCACCAGTGTAGCCAGGAATTCCGAGCAGTTCTTC
TRBJ2-3 | . | TRBV7-8 | . | CASSADVTQYF | TGTGCCAGCAGCGCGGACGTTACGCAGTATTTT
TRBJ1-3 | . | TRBV7-8 | . | CASSLGSGDGNTIYF | TGTGCCAGCAGCTTAGGGTCAGGGGATGGAAACACCATATATTTT
TRBJ2-5 | . | TRBV5-8 | . | CASIPAIQGGETQYF | TGTGCCAGCATCCCCGCGATCCAGGGAGGAGAGACCCAGTACTTC
TRBJ1-2 | . | TRBV6-5 | few | CASSSPSRAWGYTF | TGTGCCAGCAGTTCCCCTAGCAGGGCATGGGGCTACACCTTC